The 5 T cell receptor beta chains in this list originate from one sample, sequenced in a study of vaccination effects on CD4 cells after COVID-19. Peptide-pool stimulation followed by sequencing identified expanded antigen-specific CD4+ clonotypes in the ViraFEST assay. Following 10 days of culture, CD4+ T cells were isolated. It was between March and December 2020 that the person had a SARS-CoV-2 infection confirmed by PCR. Produced via immunoSEQ multiplex PCR; TCRdb's table is partial and in-frame only. The sample lists 55,000 to 90,000 clones, around 72% occurring once. No antigen has been assigned to these receptors. The starting material was CD4+ T cells from PBMCs cultured with HIV peptides, obtained before COVID-19 vaccination. Regarding subset: HIV-1 Nef peptide pool negative control/reference culture. These receptors all stem from a human donor who had a prior SARS-CoV-2 infection.

This clone was seen once. This chain links TRBV7-6 with TRBJ1-1; D ambiguous. This CDR3 comprises 15 residues. V was trimmed by 5 bases and J by 6 bases, leaving 19 bases between them. Germline V gene lookup returns CDR1 SGHVS and CDR2 FNYEAQ. CDR3 sequence reads: CASSPPPQISPEAFF. In DNA, the CDR3 is TGTGCCAGCAGCCCTCCGCCACAGATCTCACCTGAAGCTTTCTTT.

This rearrangement joins TRBV5-4 to TRBJ1-2, with a weak D call TRBD1 (6 bases). CDR1 is SGHNT and CDR2 is YYREEE in the germline V gene (reference sequence). CDR3 length equals 16 residues. The ends were cut back, 4 bases at V and 6 bases at J, with 22 bases in the middle. This CDR3 is CASSPNTRLQGNGYTF. DNA for the CDR3: TGTGCCAGCAGCCCAAATACCCGATTACAGGGAAATGGCTACACCTTC.

V and J are TRBV9 and TRBJ2-3; possible D gene TRBD2, 6 bases. Germline V gene sequence: CDR1 SGDLS, CDR2 YYNGEE. The CDR3 has 15 amino acids. With 2 bases removed from V and 5 bases from J, the gap between germline ends came to 15 bases. The CDR3 bases are TGTGCCAGCAGCGTTTACGTTAGCGGAGGAGATACGCAGTATTTT. Its translation: CASSVYVSGGDTQYF.

The rearrangement joins TRBV5-1 to TRBJ1-1; no reliable D call. The germline CDR1 and CDR2 sequences are SGHRS and YFSETQ. The CDR3 consists of 14 residues. V was clipped by 1 base and J by 3 bases, with 10 bases between them. The CDR3 spells CASSLRGEDTEAFF. The CDR3 DNA is TGCGCCAGCAGCTTGCGTGGGGAGGACACTGAAGCTTTCTTT.

This clone turned up a few times. CDR3 nucleotides: TGTGCCAGTAGTTGGCAGGGGGCTTTAGATTCACCCCTCCACTTT. This encodes CASSWQGALDSPLHF. V is TRBV19 and J is TRBJ1-6; the match to TRBD1 covers 8 bases. Unmatched junction bases numbered 8, after V lost 5 bases and J lost 8 bases. Germline CDR1 LNHDA, CDR2 SQIVND (reference sequence). The CDR3 is made up of 15 amino acids.